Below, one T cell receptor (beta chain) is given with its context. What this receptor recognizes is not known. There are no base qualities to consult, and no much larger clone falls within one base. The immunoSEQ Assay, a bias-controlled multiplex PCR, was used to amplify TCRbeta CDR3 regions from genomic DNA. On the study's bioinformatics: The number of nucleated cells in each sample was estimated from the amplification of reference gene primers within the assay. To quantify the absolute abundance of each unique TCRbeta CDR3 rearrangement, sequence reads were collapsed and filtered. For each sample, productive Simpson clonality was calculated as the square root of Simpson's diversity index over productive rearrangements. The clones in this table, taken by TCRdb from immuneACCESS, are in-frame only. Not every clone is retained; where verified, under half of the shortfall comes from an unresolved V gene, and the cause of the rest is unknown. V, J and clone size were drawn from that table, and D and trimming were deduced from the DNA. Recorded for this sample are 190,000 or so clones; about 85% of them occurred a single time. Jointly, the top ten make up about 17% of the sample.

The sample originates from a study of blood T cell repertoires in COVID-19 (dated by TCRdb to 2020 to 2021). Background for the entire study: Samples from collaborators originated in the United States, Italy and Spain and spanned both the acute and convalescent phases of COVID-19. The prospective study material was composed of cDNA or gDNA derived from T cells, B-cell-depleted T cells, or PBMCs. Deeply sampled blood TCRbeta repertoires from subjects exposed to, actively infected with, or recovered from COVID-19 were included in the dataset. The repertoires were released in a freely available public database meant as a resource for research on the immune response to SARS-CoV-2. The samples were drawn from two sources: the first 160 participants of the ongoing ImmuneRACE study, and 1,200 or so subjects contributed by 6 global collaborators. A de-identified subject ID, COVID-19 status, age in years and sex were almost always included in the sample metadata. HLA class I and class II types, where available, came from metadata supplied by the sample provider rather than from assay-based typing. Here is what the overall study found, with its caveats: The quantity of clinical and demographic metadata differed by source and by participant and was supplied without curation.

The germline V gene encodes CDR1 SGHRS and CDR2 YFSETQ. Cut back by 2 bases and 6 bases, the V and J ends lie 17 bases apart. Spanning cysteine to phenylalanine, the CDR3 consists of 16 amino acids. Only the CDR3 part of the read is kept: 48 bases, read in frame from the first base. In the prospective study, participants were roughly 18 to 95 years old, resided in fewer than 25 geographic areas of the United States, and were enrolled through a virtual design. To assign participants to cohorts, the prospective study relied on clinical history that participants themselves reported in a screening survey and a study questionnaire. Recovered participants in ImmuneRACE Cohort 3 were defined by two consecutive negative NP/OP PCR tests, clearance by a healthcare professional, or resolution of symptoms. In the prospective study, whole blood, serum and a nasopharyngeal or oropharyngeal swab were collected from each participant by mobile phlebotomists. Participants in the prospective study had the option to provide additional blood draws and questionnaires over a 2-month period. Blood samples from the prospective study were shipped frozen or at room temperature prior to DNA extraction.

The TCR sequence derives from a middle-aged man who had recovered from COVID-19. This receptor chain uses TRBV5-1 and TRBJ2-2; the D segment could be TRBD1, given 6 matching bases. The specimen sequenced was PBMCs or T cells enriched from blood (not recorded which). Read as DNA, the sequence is TGCGCCAGCAGCTTAGCAGGGGAAGGGTTGGCCGGGGAGCTGTTTTTT. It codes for CASSLAGEGLAGELFF.